This paragraph reports one T cell receptor (beta chain). Other nucleotide sequences in the sample specify the same CDR3. The sample comes from a study of control samples from healthy donors and cancer patients. Sequencing was performed with immunoSEQ multiplex PCR; in TCRdb, only in-frame clones are kept and a portion is missing. The table shows about 160,000 clones, with nearly 96% occurring only once. The CDR3 length is 12 residues. CDR1 and CDR2 (germline): GTSNPN, SVGIG (reference sequence). V lost 0 bases and J 4 bases, leaving 6 bases between the germline ends. The J gene is TRBJ1-1, the V gene TRBV30; D is undetermined. This TCR derives from a woman aged 25-40 years in good health. The sample comprised blood. The chain's CDR3 is CAWSVLGTEAFF. Here the CDR3 DNA reads TGTGCCTGGAGTGTGTTAGGCACTGAAGCTTTCTTT.